This TCR beta chain was captured by sequencing in a study of cytomegalovirus exposure and HLA in healthy donors. The primer mix had 60 Vbeta and 13 Jbeta primers. Libraries were prepared by immunoSEQ multiplex PCR; TCRdb keeps only in-frame clonotypes and omits some of them. The sample holds 75,000 to 100,000 clones, around 82% seen once. Germline CDR1 and CDR2: SGHTA and FQGTGA. Deletions cut 6 bases from V and 7 bases from J, with 19 bases between. This CDR3 is built from 16 residues. The source is a man aged 35 to 55 in good health and CMV-seropositive. J is TRBJ1-6 and V is TRBV7-3; no definite D call. Sequenced: PBMCs. CDR3 in DNA: TGTGCCAGCAGTTCCCGCCCGGGTCGGGGAAATTCACCCCTCCACTTT. As protein: CASSSRPGRGNSPLHF.